The 21 T cell receptor beta chains below all came from one sample that was sequenced in a study of blood T cell repertoires in COVID-19. Method: immunoSEQ multiplex PCR; TCRdb's copy keeps in-frame clones and lacks some. The sample includes under 150,000 clones, about 88% of them seen just once. The sample taken for sequencing was peripheral blood. The receptor source for this set is a man aged 55 to 70 with COVID-19, enrolled during active disease.

This chain joins TRBV7-8 and TRBJ2-7; D ambiguous. Deletions cut 5 bases from V and 4 bases from J, with 12 bases between. CDR1 and CDR2 (germline): SGHVS, FQNEAQ. The CDR3 length is 13 residues. CDR3 nucleotide sequence: TGTGCCAGCAGCCATTACACGAAATACGAGCAGTACTTC. It yields the protein CASSHYTKYEQYF.

The genes are TRBV6-5 and TRBJ1-1, with TRBD1 identical over 8 bases. With V trimmed by 5 bases and J by 11 bases, 13 bases remained unmatched. Germline V gene sequence: CDR1 MNHEY, CDR2 SVGAGI. This CDR3 spans 14 amino acids. CDR3 protein: CASSTRDRRLGAFF. CDR3 coding DNA: TGTGCCAGCAGTACCCGGGACAGGAGGTTGGGCGCTTTCTTT.

This clone occurred many times. The V gene is TRBV7-9, the J gene TRBJ1-4; D is perhaps TRBD1 (6 bases). Trimming took off 5 bases at V and 7 bases at J, with 14 bases between the two ends. Germline V gene data show CDR1 as SEHNR and CDR2 as FQNEAQ (reference sequence). CDR3 length equals 14 residues. The CDR3 DNA reads as TGTGCCAGCAGCCCCGTGGGGGCGGGTGAAAAACTGTTTTTT. Its protein product is CASSPVGAGEKLFF.

The rearrangement joins TRBV27 to TRBJ1-1; D ambiguous. Per the germline V gene, CDR1 is MNHEY and CDR2 is SMNVEV (reference sequence). The ends were cut back, 6 bases at V and 4 bases at J, with 9 bases in the middle. This CDR3 region has 12 residues. Here the CDR3 DNA reads TGTGCCAGCAGGCGGGGATCCACTGAAGCTTTCTTT. This encodes CASRRGSTEAFF.

This sequence joins TRBV7-2 and TRBJ1-5; 7 positions match TRBD1. V trimming: 5 bases; J trimming: 4 bases; junction bases outside the gene matches: 5. The germline V gene has CDR1 SGHTA and CDR2 FQGNSA. The CDR3 covers 14 residues. The CDR3 DNA is TGTGCCAGCAGCCCCGGGGACAGAAATCAGCCCCAGCATTTT. Its protein product is CASSPGDRNQPQHF.

The chain uses TRBV21-1 and TRBJ1-1; the table gives TRBD1 as D, unverified against the DNA. TRBV21-1 is a listed pseudogene. The CDR3 covers 13 residues. The CDR3 protein is CAPRGRGCTEAFF. The CDR3 DNA reads TGTGCCCCGAGGGGCAGGGGATGCACTGAAGCTTTCTTT.

The gene calls are TRBV4-1 and TRBJ1-5; D call uncertain. CDR1 and CDR2 from the germline V gene are MGHRA and YSYEKL. The ends were cut back, 0 bases at V and 4 bases at J, with 13 bases in the middle. This CDR3 region has 16 residues. CDR3 loop: CASSQDLGGSNQPQHF. The CDR3 nucleotides are TGCGCCAGCAGCCAAGATTTGGGAGGGTCTAATCAGCCCCAGCATTTT.

A single count supports this clone. The rearrangement uses TRBV5-4 and TRBJ2-2; 8 bases map to TRBD1. The CDR3 extends over 15 amino acids. Germline V CDR1 and CDR2: SGHNT, YYREEE (reference sequence). V was clipped by 4 bases and J by 6 bases; unmatched bases: 8. Here the CDR3 DNA reads TGTGCCAGCAGCCTAATGACAGGGGCGGCCGGGGAGCTGTTTTTT. Translation: CASSLMTGAAGELFF.

The chain joins TRBV7-9 to TRBJ1-1; 7 positions agree with TRBD1. The junction had 5 bases not matched to a gene; V was cut back by 3 bases and J by 1 base. The germline CDR1 and CDR2 sequences are SEHNR and FQNEAQ (reference sequence). The CDR3 spans 15 residues. The CDR3, as DNA: TGTGCCAGCAGCTTCGGTGACAGGGAGAACACTGAAGCTTTCTTT. Translating gives CASSFGDRENTEAFF.

The V and J genes are TRBV19 and TRBJ2-1; the D gene is possibly TRBD2 (5 bases). CDR1 is LNHDA, CDR2 SQIVND, per germline (reference sequence). The CDR3 spans 15 residues. The V end was cut by 5 bases, the J end by 7 bases, with 18 bases between. This CDR3 reads CASSAGITNGNEQFF. For the CDR3, the DNA is TGTGCCAGTAGTGCCGGGATCACAAACGGGAATGAGCAGTTCTTC.

V usage is TRBV28 and J usage is TRBJ1-2, with D hard to call. There are 14 residues in the CDR3. Per germline, CDR1 MDHEN and CDR2 SYDVKM. Trimming left V 2 bases short and J 0 bases short, with 7 bases between. The CDR3 sequence is CASSLGGPNYGYTF. In DNA, the CDR3 is TGTGCCAGCAGTTTAGGTGGGCCTAACTATGGCTACACCTTC.

The V gene is TRBV19, the J gene TRBJ2-1, with D hard to call. This CDR3 spans 17 amino acids. Looked up from germline, CDR1 is LNHDA and CDR2 is SQIVND (reference sequence). Trimming removed 1 base at V and 0 bases at J, with 13 bases between. The CDR3 DNA is TGTGCCAGTAGTATAGTGGATAGCACGAGCTCCTACAATGAGCAGTTCTTC. As protein: CASSIVDSTSSYNEQFF. Variable domain in full (rest from reference TRBV19 and TRBJ2-1): DGGITQSPKYLFRKEGQNVTLSCEQNLNHDAMYWYRQDPGQGLRLIYYSQIVNDFQKGDIAEGYSVSREKKESFPLTVTSAQKNPTAFYLCASSIVDSTSSYNEQFFGPGTRLTVL.

The chain is built from TRBV9 and TRBJ2-7, with 10 bases aligning to TRBD2. In germline, CDR1 is SGDLS, CDR2 YYNGEE. This CDR3 is 11 amino acids long. The chain's CDR3 is CASGRAYEQYF. The CDR3 DNA follows: TGTGCGAGCGGGAGGGCCTACGAGCAGTACTTC.

V and J are TRBV9 and TRBJ1-2, with a weak D call TRBD1 (6 bases). V lost 8 bases, J lost 6 bases, and 20 bases lay in between. The CDR3 has 14 residues. Germline lookup yields CDR1 SGDLS and CDR2 YYNGEE. CDR3: CASSFRGVGNGYTF. The DNA of the CDR3 is TGTGCCAGTTCGTTCAGGGGAGTGGGTAATGGCTACACCTTC.

The gene calls are TRBV28 and TRBJ1-5, with 7 positions matching TRBD1. The CDR3 runs to 15 residues. Trimming cost V 5 bases and J 1 base; bases outside gene matches: 5. The germline V gene encodes CDR1 MDHEN and CDR2 SYDVKM. The CDR3 sequence: CASSQGGASNQPQHF. In DNA, the CDR3 is TGTGCCAGCAGTCAAGGGGGCGCAAGCAATCAGCCCCAGCATTTT.

V usage is TRBV12-3 or TRBV12-4 and J usage is TRBJ1-3; the D gene is possibly TRBD1 (5 bases). V lost 3 bases and J lost 10, with 13 bases in between. This CDR3 is 13 amino acids long. CDR3: CASSLTTGGTIYF. Here the CDR3 DNA reads TGTGCCAGCAGTTTGACCACGGGGGGGACCATATATTTT.

The J gene is TRBJ1-2, the V gene TRBV4-3, with D maybe TRBD1 (5 bases). Germline V gene lookup returns CDR1 LGHNA and CDR2 YSLEER. V gave up 0 bases and J gave up 7 bases, with 15 bases separating them. The CDR3 has 15 residues. The chain's CDR3 is CASSQDYQGTRGYTF. The CDR3 DNA follows: TGCGCCAGCAGCCAAGATTACCAGGGTACGCGTGGCTACACCTTC.

The chain links TRBV5-1 to TRBJ1-4; tentatively, D is TRBD1 (5 bases). In germline, CDR1 is SGHRS, CDR2 YFSETQ. The CDR3 is 15 amino acids. V was pared by 4 bases and J by 7 bases, with 17 bases between. CDR3 residues: CASSAAGIESEKLFF. The CDR3 DNA reads as TGCGCCAGCAGCGCCGCAGGGATAGAGAGTGAAAAACTGTTTTTT.

The chain couples TRBV7-9 to TRBJ2-1, with TRBD1 identical over 7 bases. The V segment lost 4 bases and the J segment 5 bases; nucleotides outside the gene matches: 5. This CDR3 is built from 14 residues. In germline, CDR1 is SEHNR, CDR2 FQNEAQ (reference sequence). DNA for the CDR3: TGTGCCAGCAGCTACAGGGGCCGGGACAATGAGCAGTTCTTC. As protein: CASSYRGRDNEQFF.

This chain connects TRBV7-3 to TRBJ2-2; a weak D match, TRBD2 (5 bases). The V gene lost 6 bases and the J gene lost 6 bases, with 11 bases spanning the gap. The germline CDR1 and CDR2 sequences are SGHTA and FQGTGA. This CDR3 has 13 amino acids. The CDR3 DNA is TGTGCCAGCAGGGGCGGGTCCCCCGGGGAGCTGTTTTTT. Protein sequence: CASRGGSPGELFF.

The V call is TRBV21-1, the J call TRBJ2-7; no check of the table's D call, TRBD2, against the DNA was made. TRBV21-1 is designated a pseudogene. The CDR3 covers 18 residues. The chain's CDR3 is CASSKVDSGRGTSYEQYF. CDR3 sequence (DNA): TGTGCCAGCAGCAAAGTGGATAGCGGGAGGGGAACCTCCTACGAGCAGTACTTC.